The 14 T cell receptor beta chains reported below all come from one sample, sequenced in a study of T cell changes during pregnancy in multiple sclerosis. TCRdb keeps only in-frame clones here, not all; method: immunoSEQ multiplex PCR. The sample has 30,000 to 40,000 clones, more than 70% seen once; the top ten hold over 4.5%. Material: CD8+ T cells from peripheral blood mononuclear cells, obtained in the first trimester of pregnancy. The receptor source for this set is a female donor with multiple sclerosis, enrolled in a pregnancy study.

The chain carries TRBV4-1 and TRBJ2-1; unclear D gene. CDR1 and CDR2 (germline): MGHRA, YSYEKL. The CDR3 sequence is 13 residues long. Between the trimmed V and J ends, which lost 0 bases and 8 bases, there was a span of 8 bases. As DNA, the CDR3 is TGCGCCAGCAGCCAAGAAAGTCCGGATGAGCAGTTCTTC. Amino acids: CASSQESPDEQFF.

As DNA, the CDR3 is TGTGCCAGCAGTGAAATGGAAGGACAGGGAGGAGAGACCCAGTACTTC. Its translation is CASSEMEGQGGETQYF. The V call is TRBV6-1, the J call TRBJ2-5; the match to TRBD1 covers 8 bases. Germline V gene sequence: CDR1 MNHNS, CDR2 SASEGT. The CDR3 is made up of 16 amino acids. V trimming: 2 bases; J trimming: 4 bases; junction bases outside the gene matches: 9.

This chain connects TRBV10-3 to TRBJ2-1, with TRBD2 identical over 7 bases. V lost 2 bases, J lost 8 bases, and 15 bases stayed unmatched. The germline gives CDR1 ENHRY, CDR2 SYGVKD. The CDR3 is made up of 17 amino acids. The CDR3 loop is CAISEIGLAAEIDEQFF. In DNA, the CDR3 is TGTGCCATCAGTGAGATAGGGCTAGCGGCCGAGATAGATGAGCAGTTCTTC.

The chain is built from TRBV7-9 and TRBJ2-1, with 9 bases matching TRBD2. Germline loops: CDR1 SEHNR, CDR2 FQNEAQ (reference sequence). The CDR3 runs to 16 residues. Trimming at V came to 4 bases and at J to 9 bases, leaving 13 bases not matched to a gene. CDR3 sequence reads: CASSSRAGGQYSEQFF. Written as DNA, the CDR3 is TGTGCCAGCAGCTCGAGGGCGGGAGGGCAATATAGTGAGCAGTTCTTC.

The CDR3 sequence: CASSQTQDRTEAFF. The CDR3 nucleotides are TGCGCCAGCAGCCAAACCCAGGATCGGACTGAAGCTTTCTTT. This sequence joins TRBV4-1 and TRBJ1-1, with D unclear. The CDR3 extends over 14 amino acids. V lost 2 bases and J lost 5, with 12 bases in between. Germline-derived CDR1 and CDR2 are MGHRA and YSYEKL.

The rearrangement joins TRBV19 to TRBJ2-2; 8 nucleotides agree with TRBD2. The CDR3 runs 16 residues. Germline lookup yields CDR1 LNHDA and CDR2 SQIVND (reference sequence). V was pared by 2 bases and J by 4 bases, with 6 bases of the junction left unmatched. The CDR3 DNA sequence: TGTGCCAGTAGTATACCCGGGACTAGTATCACCGGGGAGCTGTTTTTT. It codes for CASSIPGTSITGELFF.

The chain recombines TRBV7-4 with TRBJ1-2, with D possibly being TRBD1 (6 bases). The CDR3 is made up of 13 amino acids. Deletions cut 8 bases from V and 8 bases from J, with 18 bases between. Germline CDR1 and CDR2: SGHVT and SQSDAQ. The CDR3 region is CASRTTGGGGYTF. The CDR3 region has the DNA TGTGCCAGCCGAACCACGGGGGGCGGGGGCTACACCTTC.

The chain uses TRBV4-2 and TRBJ1-5; D not certain. Per the germline V gene, CDR1 is LGHNA and CDR2 is YNFKEQ. V lost 0 bases to trimming and J lost 2 bases, with 5 bases between them. This CDR3 is 14 amino acids long. The CDR3: CASSQELGNQPQHF. The CDR3 coding sequence is TGTGCCAGCAGCCAAGAACTGGGCAATCAGCCCCAGCATTTT.

The chain combines TRBV19 with TRBJ1-4; a possible D gene is TRBD1 (6 bases). Germline V gene lookup returns CDR1 LNHDA and CDR2 SQIVND (reference sequence). V lost 5 bases to trimming and J lost 6 bases, with 19 bases between them. This CDR3 has 16 residues. The CDR3 DNA is TGTGCCAGTAGTGTGGGGGCGGACGAGGGGGATGAAAAACTGTTTTTT. Protein product: CASSVGADEGDEKLFF. The complete variable domain, with remaining parts taken from reference TRBV19 and TRBJ1-4, reads DGGITQSPKYLFRKEGQNVTLSCEQNLNHDAMYWYRQDPGQGLRLIYYSQIVNDFQKGDIAEGYSVSREKKESFPLTVTSAQKNPTAFYLCASSVGADEGDEKLFFGSGTQLSVL.

This sequence joins TRBV30 and TRBJ1-5, with 9 bases aligning to TRBD1. Per germline, CDR1 GTSNPN and CDR2 SVGIG (reference sequence). The CDR3 consists of 15 residues. Unmatched junction bases numbered 6, after V lost 4 bases and J lost 2 bases. This CDR3 is CAWTPGQGGNQPQHF. CDR3 DNA: TGTGCCTGGACCCCGGGACAGGGTGGCAATCAGCCCCAGCATTTT.

This chain uses TRBV7-3 with TRBJ2-7, with TRBD2 matching 9 bases. This CDR3 has 14 residues. Germline V gene data show CDR1 as SGHTA and CDR2 as FQGTGA. V gave up 5 bases and J gave up 7 bases; unmatched junction bases: 9. The CDR3 DNA is TGTGCCAGCAGCCCCTTAGCGGGAGCGTGGGAGCAGTACTTC. This codes for CASSPLAGAWEQYF. The entire variable domain, with the rest obtained from reference TRBV7-3 and TRBJ2-7, is as follows: GAGVSQTPSNKVTEKGKYVELRCDPISGHTALYWYRQSLGQGPEFLIYFQGTGAADDSGLPNDRFFAVRPEGSVSTLKIQRTERGDSAVYLCASSPLAGAWEQYFGPGTRLTVT.

V gene TRBV7-9 combines with J gene TRBJ2-5, with 9 bases aligning to TRBD1. V was clipped by 4 bases and J by 4 bases; unmatched bases: 4. Germline CDR1 SEHNR, CDR2 FQNEAQ (reference sequence). The CDR3 is made up of 14 amino acids. The CDR3 bases are TGTGCCAGCAGCTCGACAGGGGGGGCAGAGACCCAGTACTTC. It yields the protein CASSSTGGAETQYF.

This chain links TRBV5-6 with TRBJ2-7, with TRBD2 matching over 8 bases. This CDR3 is 18 amino acids long. Germline V gene data show CDR1 as SGHDT and CDR2 as YYEEEE. The trim removed 4 bases at V and 0 bases at J, leaving 15 bases unmatched. The CDR3 nucleotides read TGTGCCAGCAGCGCCGGGGTAGGGTGGGGACTAGACTCCTACGAGCAGTACTTC. Translated: CASSAGVGWGLDSYEQYF.

The chain links TRBV5-1 to TRBJ2-7, with D uncertain. CDR1 is SGHRS and CDR2 is YFSETQ in the germline V gene. The CDR3 covers 14 residues. Trimming pared 0 bases from V and 0 bases from J, leaving 7 bases between. The CDR3 DNA is TGCGCCAGCAGCTTGGACTTAACCTCCTACGAGCAGTACTTC. Its translation is CASSLDLTSYEQYF.